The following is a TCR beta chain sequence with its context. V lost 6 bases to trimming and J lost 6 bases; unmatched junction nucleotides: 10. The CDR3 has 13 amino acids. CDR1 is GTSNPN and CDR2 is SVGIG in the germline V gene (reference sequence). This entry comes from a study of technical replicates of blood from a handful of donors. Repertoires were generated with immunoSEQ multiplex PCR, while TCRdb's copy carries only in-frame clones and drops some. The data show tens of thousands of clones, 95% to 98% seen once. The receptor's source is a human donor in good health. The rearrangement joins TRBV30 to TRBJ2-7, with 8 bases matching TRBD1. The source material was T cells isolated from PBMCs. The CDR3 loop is CACSPTGEIEQYF. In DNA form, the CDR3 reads TGTGCCTGTTCCCCGACAGGGGAGATCGAGCAGTACTTC.